The clone carrying this TCR beta chain was picked up a small number of times. This entry is derived from a study of early T cells in non-severe SARS-CoV-2 infection. Each CDR3 protein is one row after TCRdb ran MiXCR on the 5' RACE reads. The sample lists approximately 90,000 distinct CDR3 sequences, roughly 15% seen once, with 4.5% to 6% in the top ten. V dropped 2 bases and J dropped 6 bases, with 11 bases sitting between them. CDR1 is MDHEN and CDR2 is SYDVKM in the germline V gene. The CDR3 extends over 14 amino acids. Material: whole blood, obtained at baseline. This sequence originates from an adult who was a healthcare worker with PCR-confirmed SARS-CoV-2 infection or an uninfected control (not recorded which). The chain has TRBV28 and TRBJ2-4; D tentatively fits TRBD1 or TRBD2 (6 bases each). As DNA, the CDR3 is TGTGCCAGCAGTTTAAAAGGGGGGAGAAACATTCAGTACTTC. This translates into CASSLKGGRNIQYF.